This T cell receptor beta chain was found in a study of T cells in women clearing cervical HPV infection. Study conclusions and caveats: Repertoire richness, not evenness, was significantly elevated in CIN3+ cases versus controls. Cases carried less TRBV6-7 than controls: 0.11% versus 0.16%.

Prevalent HPV16 infections were excluded; only incident single HPV16 infections included. Cervical HPV DNA detected by MY09/MY11 PCR, typed by dot-blot. Profiled with immunoSEQ multiplex PCR; TCRdb holds only in-frame clones, not every one. Its clone listing holds about 35,000 clones. Points on this clone: Its antigen is undetermined. The read comes to an end 3 residues before the CDR3 does, leaving the germline J gene to fill in the end.

The J segment lost 9 bases and the V segment lost 2 bases, leaving 8 bases of the junction unmatched. Germline V gives CDR1 GTSNPN, CDR2 SVGIG (reference sequence). The CDR3 length is 14 residues. Sequencing used blood buffy coat. The origin of this receptor is a woman between 18 and 69 years old with a cervical HPV16 infection that either progressed to CIN3+ or cleared (not recorded which). This chain links TRBV30 with TRBJ2-1; TRBD2 aligns across 9 bases. The CDR3 loop is CAWSKGLAAGEQFF. The sequenced CDR3 bases are TGTGCCTGGAGTAAGGGACTAGCAGCCGGTGAG.